This is a list of T cell receptor beta chains from one sample in a study of shared clonotypes between healthy human individuals. Produced via immunoSEQ multiplex PCR; TCRdb's table is partial and in-frame only. The sample holds some 1.5 million clones, approximately 98% seen once. The specimen sequenced was naive CD4+ T cells sorted from blood. These receptors all come from a man aged 25-45 years in good health. CDR3s include the opening cysteine and the closing phenylalanine or tryptophan. The D gene is left open where the match is weak. A clone size is listed for some rows: how often the clone was seen (once, few, many), or a class if it is expanded.

cdr3_length	clone_size	d_call	v_call	j_call	cdr3_aa	cdr3_nt
15	-	TRBD1	TRBV14	TRBJ1-1	CASSQLQGVSTEAFF	TGTGCCAGCAGCCAATTACAGGGGGTGAGCACTGAAGCTTTCTTT
10	-	-	TRBV29-1	TRBJ2-7	CSGVGDEQYF	TGCAGCGGGGTAGGTGACGAGCAGTACTTC
13	-	TRBD1	TRBV14	TRBJ1-4	CASNRGINEKLFF	TGTGCCAGTAACAGGGGGATTAATGAAAAACTGTTTTTT
14	-	-	TRBV7-2	TRBJ2-7	CASSLGETSYEQYF	TGTGCCAGCAGCTTAGGTGAGACCTCCTACGAGCAGTACTTC
13	-	-	TRBV10-1	TRBJ2-3	CASSAQATDTQYF	TGCGCCAGCAGTGCACAGGCGACAGATACGCAGTATTTT
15	-	-	TRBV19	TRBJ1-1	CASSATPGLSTEAFF	TGTGCCAGTAGCGCGACTCCAGGGCTTAGCACTGAAGCTTTCTTT
13	-	-	TRBV25-1	TRBJ1-2	CASSELSAYGYTF	TGTGCCAGCAGTGAATTGTCGGCCTATGGCTACACCTTC
12	-	-	TRBV29-1	TRBJ2-5	CSVALGAETQYF	TGCAGCGTTGCTCTTGGGGCGGAGACCCAGTACTTC
13	-	TRBD2	TRBV25-1	TRBJ2-3	CASSAGGAVTQYF	TGTGCCAGCAGTGCGGGGGGAGCGGTTACGCAGTATTTT
13	-	-	TRBV7-2	TRBJ2-1	CASSLGSYNEQFF	TGTGCCAGCAGCTTAGGCTCCTACAATGAGCAGTTCTTC
14	-	TRBD1	TRBV10-3	TRBJ2-5	CATRTGELQETQYF	TGTGCCACAAGGACAGGGGAGCTCCAAGAGACCCAGTACTTC
17	-	-	TRBV7-9	TRBJ1-5	CASSLEGSDYSNQPQHF	TGTGCCAGCAGCTTAGAAGGTAGCGATTATAGCAATCAGCCCCAGCATTTT
15	-	-	TRBV6-1	TRBJ2-7	CASNLDLTGSYEQYF	TGTGCCAGCAACCTCGACCTCACAGGATCCTACGAGCAGTACTTC
17	-	TRBD2	TRBV4-1	TRBJ2-2	CASSQGLAGIMTGELFF	TGCGCCAGCAGCCAAGGGCTAGCGGGAATCATGACCGGGGAGCTGTTTTTT
16	-	-	TRBV28	TRBJ1-5	CASSIDGVYSNQPQHF	TGTGCCAGCAGTATTGATGGGGTTTATAGCAATCAGCCCCAGCATTTT
14	-	TRBD2	TRBV5-1	TRBJ2-7	CASSALAGGQEQYF	TGCGCCAGCAGCGCCCTAGCGGGAGGGCAGGAGCAGTACTTC
12	-	-	TRBV29-1	TRBJ2-3	CSVFSGTDTQYF	TGCAGCGTTTTCAGCGGCACAGATACGCAGTATTTT
16	once	TRBD2	TRBV9	TRBJ2-7	CASSVDPAGGSYEQYF	TGTGCCAGCAGCGTAGATCCAGCGGGAGGATCCTACGAGCAGTACTTC
15	-	TRBD2	TRBV6-5	TRBJ2-7	CASRNLAEQSYEQYF	TGTGCCAGCAGGAATCTAGCGGAACAAAGCTACGAGCAGTACTTC
14	-	TRBD1	TRBV5-1	TRBJ2-7	CASSTTGRSYEQYF	TGCGCCAGCAGCACGACAGGGCGCTCCTACGAGCAGTACTTC
13	-	-	TRBV6-6	TRBJ2-7	CASSSDTLREQYF	TGTGCCAGCAGCTCGGACACCCTTCGCGAGCAGTACTTC
14	-	-	TRBV29-1	TRBJ1-1	CSVQNRQAATEAFF	TGCAGCGTTCAAAACCGACAGGCCGCCACTGAAGCTTTCTTT
13	-	-	TRBV11-2	TRBJ1-1	CASSLRDTSGAFF	TGTGCCAGCAGCCTAAGGGACACTTCAGGGGCTTTCTTT
14	-	-	TRBV5-3	TRBJ2-7	CARRLLPPSYEQYF	TGTGCCAGAAGACTCCTTCCCCCTTCATACGAGCAGTACTTC
18	-	-	TRBV4-3	TRBJ2-3	CASSQHYRAGFSTDTQYF	TGCGCCAGCAGCCAACATTACCGGGCAGGTTTTAGCACAGATACGCAGTATTTT
15	-	TRBD1	TRBV7-9	TRBJ2-1	CASTPGGGPLNEQFF	TGTGCCAGCACCCCAGGGGGCGGGCCCTTAAATGAGCAGTTCTTC
12	-	-	TRBV30	TRBJ1-2	CAWSLLGLGYTF	TGTGCCTGGAGTTTACTGGGACTAGGCTACACCTTC
10	-	-	TRBV6-1	TRBJ2-7	CASNDYEQYF	TGTGCCAGCAATGACTACGAGCAGTACTTC
14	-	-	TRBV7-9	TRBJ2-5	CASSLGGAGETQYF	TGTGCCAGCAGCTTAGGGGGGGCAGGGGAGACCCAGTACTTC
12	-	TRBD2	TRBV29-1	TRBJ2-5	CTVAGIKETQYF	TGCACTGTAGCGGGAATTAAAGAGACCCAGTACTTC
14	-	-	TRBV4-2	TRBJ1-5	CASSTRTADQPQHF	TGTGCCAGCAGCACCCGGACGGCAGATCAGCCCCAGCATTTT
14	once	-	TRBV5-1	TRBJ2-5	CASSLVGSQETQYF	TGCGCCAGCAGCTTGGTAGGGAGCCAAGAGACCCAGTACTTC
14	-	TRBD1	TRBV5-1	TRBJ1-1	CASSSDRGNTEAFF	TGCGCCAGCAGCTCGGACAGGGGTAACACTGAAGCTTTCTTT
14	-	TRBD1	TRBV28	TRBJ2-7	CASRYRDRQYGQYF	TGTGCCAGCAGATACCGGGACAGACAATACGGGCAGTACTTC
14	-	-	TRBV6-1	TRBJ1-4	CASREGGTNEKLFF	TGTGCCAGCAGGGAGGGGGGCACTAATGAAAAACTGTTTTTT
17	-	-	TRBV10-3	TRBJ1-1	CAISESIGSRMGTEAFF	TGTGCCATCAGTGAGTCGATAGGGTCTAGGATGGGCACTGAAGCTTTCTTT
15	-	TRBD1	TRBV6-6	TRBJ2-2	CASREGQGNTGELFF	TGTGCCAGCAGAGAGGGACAGGGAAACACCGGGGAGCTGTTTTTT
14	-	TRBD2	TRBV15	TRBJ2-1	CATEPLAAYNEQFF	TGTGCCACCGAACCCCTAGCGGCCTACAATGAGCAGTTCTTC
15	-	TRBD1	TRBV28	TRBJ2-5	CASSPPTGIGETQYF	TGTGCCAGCAGTCCCCCGACAGGGATAGGGGAGACCCAGTACTTC
13	-	-	TRBV18	TRBJ2-5	CASSPPGVETQYF	TGTGCCAGCTCACCACCCGGGGTAGAGACCCAGTACTTC
14	-	-	TRBV5-1	TRBJ2-5	CASSPNRGGETQYF	TGCGCCAGCAGCCCCAACAGGGGAGGGGAGACCCAGTACTTC
16	-	TRBD2	TRBV5-1	TRBJ2-3	CASSLRTSRSTDTQYF	TGCGCCAGCAGCCTGCGGACTAGCCGAAGCACAGATACGCAGTATTTT
11	-	-	TRBV11-2	TRBJ2-1	CASSEIDEQFF	TGTGCCAGCAGCGAAATAGATGAGCAGTTCTTC
15	-	-	TRBV7-2	TRBJ2-3	CASSLDRTSTDTQYF	TGTGCCAGCAGCCTAGACAGGACTAGCACAGATACGCAGTATTTT
15	-	TRBD2	TRBV5-1	TRBJ2-1	CASSHTLAGGHGWFF	TGCGCCAGCAGCCATACACTGGCGGGAGGGCACGGTTGGTTCTTC
18	-	TRBD2	TRBV18	TRBJ2-3	CASLTGTSGSRRADTQYF	TGTGCCAGCTTAACCGGGACTAGCGGTTCTCGACGGGCAGATACGCAGTATTTT
18	-	TRBD2	TRBV14	TRBJ2-5	CASSQDFRGRPGGETQYF	TGTGCCAGCAGCCAAGACTTTCGAGGGCGGCCCGGGGGGGAGACCCAGTACTTC
17	-	-	TRBV5-1	TRBJ1-2	CASSLEPVRGPNYGYTF	TGCGCCAGCAGCTTGGAGCCGGTCAGGGGACCTAACTATGGCTACACCTTC
13	-	-	TRBV6-1	TRBJ1-5	CASDATQGQPQHF	TGTGCCAGTGATGCTACACAGGGTCAGCCCCAGCATTTT
15	-	TRBD2	TRBV29-1	TRBJ2-5	CSVEGLAGFQETQYF	TGCAGCGTTGAAGGTCTAGCGGGGTTCCAAGAGACCCAGTACTTC
16	-	-	TRBV28	TRBJ1-2	CASSSDRDGTNYGYTF	TGTGCCAGCAGTTCCGACCGGGACGGAACTAACTATGGCTACACCTTC
15	-	-	TRBV6-5	TRBJ1-2	CASSYVGTGFGGYTF	TGTGCCAGCAGTTACGTTGGGACGGGGTTTGGGGGCTACACCTTC
14	-	-	TRBV29-1	TRBJ1-3	CSVAPGLMTDTIYF	TGCAGCGTTGCCCCGGGACTCATGACGGACACCATATATTTT